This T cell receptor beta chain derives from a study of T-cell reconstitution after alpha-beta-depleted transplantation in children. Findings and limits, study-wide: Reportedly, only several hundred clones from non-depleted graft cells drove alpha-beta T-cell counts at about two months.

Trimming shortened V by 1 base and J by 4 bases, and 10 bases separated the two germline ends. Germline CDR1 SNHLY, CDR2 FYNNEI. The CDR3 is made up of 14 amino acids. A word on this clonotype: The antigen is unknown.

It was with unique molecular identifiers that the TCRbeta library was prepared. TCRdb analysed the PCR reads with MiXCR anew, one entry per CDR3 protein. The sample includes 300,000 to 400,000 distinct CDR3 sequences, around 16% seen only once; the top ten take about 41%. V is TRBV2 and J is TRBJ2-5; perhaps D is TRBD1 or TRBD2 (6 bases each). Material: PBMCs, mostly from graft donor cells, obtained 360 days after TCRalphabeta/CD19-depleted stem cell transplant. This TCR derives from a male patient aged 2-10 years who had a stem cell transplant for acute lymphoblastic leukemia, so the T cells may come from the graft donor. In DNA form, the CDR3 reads TGTGCCAGCAGTGAAGTCAGGGGAGGAGAGACCCAGTACTTC. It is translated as CASSEVRGGETQYF.